This T cell receptor (beta chain) was captured in a study of beta chain features in type 1 diabetes. Sorting of CD4+ naive, central memory, regulatory and stem cell-like memory cells was performed via CD45RO/CCR7/CD25/CD127/CD95/CD27. V trimming: 3 bases; J trimming: 9 bases; junction bases outside the gene matches: 6. Germline V gives CDR1 LGHNA, CDR2 YSLEER. The CDR3 is 14 amino acids. The entirety of the isolated RNA underwent reverse transcription, so expressed TCRB transcripts were sequenced. The table came from immunoSEQ multiplex PCR; TCRdb's copy has only in-frame clones and leaves some out. This table holds just over 600,000 clones, roughly 16% found once.

This clonotype originated in a man younger than 35 in good health. Sequencing was done on a sample of naive CD4+ T cells from blood. J is TRBJ1-1 and V is TRBV4-3, with 11 nucleotides matching TRBD1. CDR3 in amino acids: CASSQPGTGGKAFF. The CDR3 nucleotides are TGCGCCAGCAGCCAGCCCGGGACAGGGGGTAAAGCTTTCTTT.